One and the same sample provided the 32 T cell receptor beta chains below, sequenced in a study of blood T cell repertoires in COVID-19. Produced via immunoSEQ multiplex PCR; TCRdb's table is partial and in-frame only. The sample shows about 110,000 clones, 60% to 85% of them seen only once. The specimen sequenced was peripheral blood. Source of these receptors: a human donor in a cohort sampled during active or convalescent COVID-19.

The CDR3 sequence: CASSVAGGATTGELFF. The CDR3 DNA reads as TGTGCCAGCAGCGTCGCTGGGGGGGCAACAACCGGGGAGCTGTTTTTT. The chain couples TRBV9 to TRBJ2-2; the D gene is possibly TRBD2 (7 bases). The CDR3 is 16 amino acids. Germline lookup yields CDR1 SGDLS and CDR2 YYNGEE. Trimming removed 2 bases at V and 5 bases at J, with 16 bases between.

The genes are TRBV12-3 or TRBV12-4 and TRBJ2-5; 9 bases agree with TRBD1. J lost 4 bases, V lost 6 bases, and 3 bases had no gene match. The CDR3 loop spans 13 amino acids. CDR3 DNA: TGTGCCAGCAGGGCGACAGGGGGAGAGACCCAGTACTTC. It translates to CASRATGGETQYF.

The chain carries TRBV4-1 and TRBJ2-1; 9 nucleotides align to TRBD2. The CDR3 extends over 16 amino acids. Germline V CDR1 and CDR2: MGHRA, YSYEKL. Germline trimming cut 1 base from V and 5 bases from J; bases unmatched to any gene: 6. The CDR3 loop is CASSQGRTSANNEQFF. The DNA for the CDR3 is TGCGCCAGCAGCCAAGGACGGACTAGCGCAAACAATGAGCAGTTCTTC.

The count of this clone is one. The rearrangement joins TRBV19 to TRBJ2-2; D ambiguous. Germline V gene sequence: CDR1 LNHDA, CDR2 SQIVND (reference sequence). CDR3 length: 14 residues. V was trimmed by 6 bases and J by 0 bases, leaving 8 bases between them. Written as DNA, the CDR3 is TGTGCCAGTAGGATAAACACGAACACCGGGGAGCTGTTTTTT. It specifies CASRINTNTGELFF.

The V gene is TRBV6-6, the J gene TRBJ2-2; 11 bases line up with TRBD1. The V gene end was trimmed by 6 bases and the J gene end by 4 bases; junction bases not matched to a gene: 7. The germline CDR1 and CDR2 sequences are MNHNY and SVGAGI (reference sequence). The CDR3 extends over 16 amino acids. CDR3 amino acids: CASRARDRGTTGELFF. The CDR3 bases are TGTGCCAGCAGGGCCCGGGACAGGGGGACCACCGGGGAGCTGTTTTTT.

V gene TRBV7-2 combines with J gene TRBJ2-3; D unclear. The V gene lost 5 bases and the J gene lost 5 bases, with 5 bases spanning the gap. The CDR3 extends over 11 amino acids. Germline CDR1 reads SGHTA; CDR2 reads FQGNSA. The CDR3 here is CASSPLDTQYF. The CDR3 bases are TGTGCCAGCAGCCCCCTAGATACGCAGTATTTT.

This clone turned up a few times. The chain combines TRBV6-5 with TRBJ1-5; D ambiguous. Germline V lookup: CDR1 MNHEY, CDR2 SVGAGI. CDR3 length equals 15 residues. The V end lost 0 bases, the J end lost 6 bases, and 12 bases lay between the germline ends. Here the CDR3 reads CASSYSGGLTQPQHF. The CDR3 coding sequence is TGTGCCAGCAGTTACTCTGGAGGTCTGACTCAGCCCCAGCATTTT.

This clone was seen only once. The chain combines TRBV2 with TRBJ2-1, with D possibly matching TRBD1 (5 bases). The V gene's germline CDR1 is SNHLY and CDR2 FYNNEI. CDR3 size: 12 residues. The ends were cut back, 3 bases at V and 8 bases at J, with 8 bases in the middle. Here the CDR3 reads CASSDRVHEQFF. In DNA, the CDR3 is TGTGCCAGCAGTGACAGGGTCCATGAGCAGTTCTTC.

This chain joins TRBV12-3 or TRBV12-4 and TRBJ2-5; tentatively, D is TRBD2 (6 bases). CDR3 length equals 13 residues. The V and J ends lost 3 bases and 5 bases respectively, with 10 bases between them. CDR3 in DNA: TGTGCCAGCAGTTTTGGGACTCCGGAGACCCAGTACTTC. It yields the protein CASSFGTPETQYF.

This chain uses TRBV5-1 with TRBJ2-7, with D perhaps TRBD1 (5 bases). The CDR3 consists of 12 residues. Germline lookup yields CDR1 SGHRS and CDR2 YFSETQ. Trimming removed 7 bases from V and 2 bases from J, with 10 bases in between. In DNA, the CDR3 is TGCGCCAGCGTAACAGGAACCTACGAGCAGTACTTC. Residues: CASVTGTYEQYF.

The rearrangement uses TRBV24-1 and TRBJ2-1; 9 bases agree with TRBD2. Germline-derived CDR1 and CDR2 are KGHDR and SFDVKD. The ends lost 7 bases at V and 7 bases at J; junction bases unmatched: 13. The length of the CDR3 is 16 residues. CDR3 amino acids: CATRLGAGGAGNEQFF. The CDR3 DNA sequence: TGTGCCACCAGATTAGGGGCGGGGGGGGCCGGGAATGAGCAGTTCTTC.

The V and J genes are TRBV29-1 and TRBJ2-1; TRBD1 matches at 8 bases. There are 13 residues in the CDR3. V gave up 3 bases and J gave up 6 bases; unmatched junction bases: 4. CDR1 SQVTM and CDR2 ANQGSEA come from the germline V gene. CDR3 amino acids: CSVDRGRVNEQFF. DNA of the CDR3: TGCAGCGTTGACAGGGGGCGCGTCAATGAGCAGTTCTTC.

The chain recombines TRBV6-5 with TRBJ2-1; TRBD1 agrees at 9 bases. V dropped 8 bases and J dropped 5; count of bases not matched to a gene: 7. The germline V gene has CDR1 MNHEY and CDR2 SVGAGI. CDR3 length: 14 amino acids. The CDR3 region has the DNA TGTGCCAGCCCCACGGGACAGGGCCACAATGAGCAGTTCTTC. Residues: CASPTGQGHNEQFF.

This sequence joins TRBV9 and TRBJ2-2, with a possible D match to TRBD1 (6 bases). Trimming left V 2 bases short and J 1 base short, with 18 bases between. This CDR3 spans 18 amino acids. Germline V gene data show CDR1 as SGDLS and CDR2 as YYNGEE. The CDR3 DNA reads as TGTGCCAGCAGCGTTCTCTACCATCCGGGACAGAACACCGGGGAGCTGTTTTTT. This translates into CASSVLYHPGQNTGELFF.

The chain recombines TRBV5-1 with TRBJ1-4; possibly TRBD1 for D (6 bases). Germline values: CDR1 SGHRS, CDR2 YFSETQ. Deletions cut 5 bases from V and 5 bases from J, with 16 bases between. The CDR3 contains 15 residues. The DNA of the CDR3 is TGCGCCAGCAGGCCGTTGGGGCAGGGGAATGAAAAACTGTTTTTT. Translation: CASRPLGQGNEKLFF.

CDR3 sequence: CASSLGGLAGGGGNEQFF. CDR3 sequence (DNA): TGTGCCAGCAGCTTAGGAGGACTAGCGGGAGGAGGGGGCAATGAGCAGTTCTTC. This chain connects TRBV7-8 to TRBJ2-1, with 14 nucleotides matching TRBD2. With 1 base clipped from V and 6 bases from J, the junction kept 8 bases outside the gene matches. Germline CDR1 is SGHVS and CDR2 is FQNEAQ. The CDR3 sequence is 18 residues long.

V is TRBV3-1 (or the pseudogene TRBV3-2) and J is TRBJ1-3; 7 bases fit TRBD1. V lost 0 bases, J lost 4 bases, and 6 bases stayed unmatched. Germline CDR1 is LGHDT and CDR2 is YNNKEL (reference sequence). The CDR3 runs 16 residues. CDR3 loop: CASSQDLAGGGNTIYF. CDR3 DNA: TGTGCCAGCAGCCAAGATCTGGCAGGGGGAGGAAACACCATATATTTT.

This clone was seen more than once but under ten times. The rearrangement links TRBV25-1 to TRBJ1-4, with 9 bases that match TRBD1. CDR1 MGHDK and CDR2 SYGVNS come from the germline V gene. J gave up 8 bases and V 7 bases, and 8 bases lay outside the gene matches. This CDR3 is 14 amino acids long. The CDR3 region has the DNA TGTGCCAGCAAAGAGGACAGGGGCAAAGAAAAACTGTTTTTT. Protein sequence: CASKEDRGKEKLFF. Variable domain in full (rest from reference TRBV25-1 and TRBJ1-4): EADIYQTPRYLVIGTGKKITLECSQTMGHDKMYWYQQDPGMELHLIHYSYGVNSTEKGDLSSESTVSRIRTEHFPLTLESARPSHTSQYLCASKEDRGKEKLFFGSGTQLSVL.

The gene calls are TRBV10-1 and TRBJ2-1; TRBD1 aligns across 7 bases. Per the germline V gene, CDR1 is WNHNN and CDR2 is SYGVQD (reference sequence). V lost 3 bases, J lost 7 bases, and 6 bases stayed unmatched. This CDR3 is 14 amino acids long. The CDR3 DNA sequence: TGCGCCAGCAGTGATAACAGGGGTGAAAATGAGCAGTTCTTC. It specifies CASSDNRGENEQFF.

The chain is built from TRBV10-1 and TRBJ1-1; possibly TRBD1 for D (5 bases). The CDR3 spans 13 residues. The germline gives CDR1 WNHNN, CDR2 SYGVQD (reference sequence). V was pared by 1 base and J by 2 bases, with 5 bases between. CDR3 sequence reads: CASSEWGNTEAFF. In DNA form, the CDR3 reads TGCGCCAGCAGTGAGTGGGGCAACACTGAAGCTTTCTTT.

As regards this clone: A junction boundary mismatches the germline segment, possibly from a read error. The chain combines TRBV7-7 with TRBJ1-1; D uncertain. The CDR3 totals 13 residues. Germline loops: CDR1 SSHAT, CDR2 FNYEAQ (reference sequence). CDR3 sequence (DNA): TGTGCTAGCAGCTTCAAATCGAACACTGAAGCTTTCTTT. Protein: CASSFKSNTEAFF.

This sequence joins TRBV18 and TRBJ1-2; no reliable D call. This CDR3 region has 15 residues. Germline values: CDR1 KGHSH, CDR2 LQKENI. V shed 2 bases and J shed 2 bases, with 12 bases lying between them. In nucleotides, the CDR3 is TGTGCCAGCTCACCAGGGCAGCCATTAAACTATGGCTACACCTTC. It is translated as CASSPGQPLNYGYTF.

The rearrangement uses TRBV11-2 and TRBJ2-7, with 10 bases aligning to TRBD2. Trimming at V came to 0 bases and at J to 2 bases, leaving 7 bases not matched to a gene. The CDR3 is 17 residues long. Germline-derived CDR1 and CDR2 are SGHAT and FQNNGV. Here the CDR3 reads CASSLEAGGPSPYEQYF. The CDR3 region has the DNA TGTGCCAGCAGCTTAGAAGCGGGAGGGCCAAGTCCCTACGAGCAGTACTTC.

This clone was picked up many times. The rearrangement links TRBV6-5 to TRBJ2-7; TRBD1 matches at 7 bases. Losses at the gene ends were 5 bases for V and 7 bases for J; bases not matched to a gene: 11. The CDR3 consists of 14 residues. Germline V CDR1 and CDR2: MNHEY, SVGAGI. This chain's CDR3 is CASSRQGGRWEQYF. The CDR3 DNA follows: TGTGCCAGCAGTAGACAAGGGGGCCGCTGGGAGCAGTACTTC.

This clone occurred once. The rearrangement joins TRBV5-8 to TRBJ2-2, with D perhaps matching TRBD1 (5 bases). CDR1 is SGHTS and CDR2 is YDEGEE in the germline V gene. V lost 1 base to trimming and J lost 5 bases, with 12 bases between them. This CDR3 is 15 amino acids long. The CDR3 loop is CASSLSTPGTGELFF. CDR3 nucleotides: TGTGCCAGCAGCTTGAGCACCCCAGGGACCGGGGAGCTGTTTTTT.

In its sample, this clone was seen once. V and J are TRBV5-4 and TRBJ2-7; 8 bases map to TRBD2. This CDR3 has 16 amino acids. Unmatched junction bases numbered 13, after V lost 4 bases and J lost 4 bases. Germline V gives CDR1 SGHNT, CDR2 YYREEE (reference sequence). CDR3 amino acids: CASSASSGTRPYEQYF. CDR3 bases: TGTGCCAGCAGCGCGAGCTCCGGGACTAGACCATACGAGCAGTACTTC.

The rearrangement uses TRBV24-1 and TRBJ2-3; 9 bases are a match to TRBD1. CDR3 length: 16 residues. The trim removed 3 bases at V and 6 bases at J, leaving 9 bases unmatched. The V gene's germline CDR1 is KGHDR and CDR2 SFDVKD. CDR3 in DNA: TGTGCCACCAGTGATCGAGGACAGGGGAATTCGGATACGCAGTATTTT. Translation gives CATSDRGQGNSDTQYF.

This clone appeared once. The chain has TRBV4-3 and TRBJ2-1; 9 bases match TRBD2. The CDR3 totals 16 residues. With 0 bases clipped from V and 7 bases from J, the junction kept 7 bases outside the gene matches. The germline V gene encodes CDR1 LGHNA and CDR2 YSLEER. The CDR3 region is CASSQDRSGRQNEQFF. In nucleotides, the CDR3 is TGCGCCAGCAGCCAAGATAGAAGCGGGAGGCAAAATGAGCAGTTCTTC.

The CDR3 spells CASSADRAPTGELFF. The CDR3, as DNA: TGTGCCAGCAGCGCGGACAGGGCTCCCACCGGGGAGCTGTTTTTT. V is TRBV9 and J is TRBJ2-2; TRBD1 matches at 8 bases. V gave up 3 bases and J gave up 4 bases; unmatched junction bases: 5. Looked up from germline, CDR1 is SGDLS and CDR2 is YYNGEE. CDR3 length: 15 amino acids.

This clone was seen only once. The chain combines TRBV19 with TRBJ2-1; weak D call: TRBD2 (6 bases). V lost 4 bases and J lost 2, with 9 bases in between. The CDR3 consists of 14 residues. From germline, CDR1 is LNHDA and CDR2 SQIVND (reference sequence). CDR3 DNA: TGTGCCAGTAGTACGGGGGTGACCTACAATGAGCAGTTCTTC. Its protein product is CASSTGVTYNEQFF.

This clone was detected once. The genes are TRBV6-5 and TRBJ2-1; TRBD2 aligns across 9 bases. The V gene's germline CDR1 is MNHEY and CDR2 SVGAGI. This CDR3 spans 15 amino acids. Losses at the gene ends were 3 bases for V and 5 bases for J; bases not matched to a gene: 5. In DNA form, the CDR3 reads TGTGCCAGCAGTTATGGTAGCGGGAGTAACAATGAGCAGTTCTTC. Translated, it gives CASSYGSGSNNEQFF.

The chain couples TRBV9 to TRBJ1-6; possible D gene TRBD1, 5 bases. The V end lost 2 bases, the J end lost 9 bases, and 12 bases lay between the germline ends. Germline CDR1 is SGDLS and CDR2 is YYNGEE. The CDR3 runs to 14 residues. The CDR3 protein is CASSVGQGSSPLHF. In nucleotides, the CDR3 is TGTGCCAGCAGCGTCGGTCAGGGAAGTTCACCCCTCCACTTT.